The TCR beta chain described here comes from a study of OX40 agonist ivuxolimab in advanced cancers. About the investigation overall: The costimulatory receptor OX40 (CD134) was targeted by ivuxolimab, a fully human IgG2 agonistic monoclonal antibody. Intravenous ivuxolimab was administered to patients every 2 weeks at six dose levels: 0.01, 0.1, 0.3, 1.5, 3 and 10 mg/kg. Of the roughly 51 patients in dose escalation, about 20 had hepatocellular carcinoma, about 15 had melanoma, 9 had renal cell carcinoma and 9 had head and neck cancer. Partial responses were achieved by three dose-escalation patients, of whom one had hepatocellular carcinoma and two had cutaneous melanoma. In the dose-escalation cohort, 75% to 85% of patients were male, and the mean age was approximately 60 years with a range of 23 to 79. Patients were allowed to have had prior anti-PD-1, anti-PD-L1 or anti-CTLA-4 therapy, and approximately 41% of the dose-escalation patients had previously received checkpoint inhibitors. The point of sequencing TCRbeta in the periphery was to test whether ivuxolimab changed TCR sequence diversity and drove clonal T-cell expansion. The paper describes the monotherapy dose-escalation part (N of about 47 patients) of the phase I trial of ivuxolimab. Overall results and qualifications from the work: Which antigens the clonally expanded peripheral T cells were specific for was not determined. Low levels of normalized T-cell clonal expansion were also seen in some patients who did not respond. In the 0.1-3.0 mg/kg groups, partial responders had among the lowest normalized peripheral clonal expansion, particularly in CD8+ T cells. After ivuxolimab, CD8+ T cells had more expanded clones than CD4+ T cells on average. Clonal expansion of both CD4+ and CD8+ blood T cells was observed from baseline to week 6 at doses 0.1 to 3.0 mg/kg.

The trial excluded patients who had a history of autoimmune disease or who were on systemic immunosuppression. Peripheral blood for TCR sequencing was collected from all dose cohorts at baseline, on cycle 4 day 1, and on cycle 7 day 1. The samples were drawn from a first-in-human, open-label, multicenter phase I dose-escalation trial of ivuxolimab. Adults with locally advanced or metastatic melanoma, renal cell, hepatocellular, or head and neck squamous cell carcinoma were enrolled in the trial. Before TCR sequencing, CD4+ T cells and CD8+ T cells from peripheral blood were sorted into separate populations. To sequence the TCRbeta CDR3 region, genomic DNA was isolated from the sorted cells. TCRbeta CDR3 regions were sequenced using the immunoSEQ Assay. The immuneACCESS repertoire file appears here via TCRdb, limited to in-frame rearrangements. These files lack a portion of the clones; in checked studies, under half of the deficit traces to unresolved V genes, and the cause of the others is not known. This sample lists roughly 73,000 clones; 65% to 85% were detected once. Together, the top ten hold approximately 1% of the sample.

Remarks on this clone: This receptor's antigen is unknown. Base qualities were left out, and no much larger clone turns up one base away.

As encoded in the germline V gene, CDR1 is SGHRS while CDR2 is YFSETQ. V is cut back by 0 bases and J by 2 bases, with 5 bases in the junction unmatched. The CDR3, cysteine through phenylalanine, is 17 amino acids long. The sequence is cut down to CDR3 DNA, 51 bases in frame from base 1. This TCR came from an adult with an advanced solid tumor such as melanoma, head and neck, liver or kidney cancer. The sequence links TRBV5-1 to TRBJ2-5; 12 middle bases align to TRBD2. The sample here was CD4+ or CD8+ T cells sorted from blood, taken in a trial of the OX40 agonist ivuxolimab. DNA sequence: TGCGCCAGCAGCTTGGGTGGACTAGCGGGGCAACAAGAGACCCAGTACTTC. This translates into CASSLGGLAGQQETQYF.